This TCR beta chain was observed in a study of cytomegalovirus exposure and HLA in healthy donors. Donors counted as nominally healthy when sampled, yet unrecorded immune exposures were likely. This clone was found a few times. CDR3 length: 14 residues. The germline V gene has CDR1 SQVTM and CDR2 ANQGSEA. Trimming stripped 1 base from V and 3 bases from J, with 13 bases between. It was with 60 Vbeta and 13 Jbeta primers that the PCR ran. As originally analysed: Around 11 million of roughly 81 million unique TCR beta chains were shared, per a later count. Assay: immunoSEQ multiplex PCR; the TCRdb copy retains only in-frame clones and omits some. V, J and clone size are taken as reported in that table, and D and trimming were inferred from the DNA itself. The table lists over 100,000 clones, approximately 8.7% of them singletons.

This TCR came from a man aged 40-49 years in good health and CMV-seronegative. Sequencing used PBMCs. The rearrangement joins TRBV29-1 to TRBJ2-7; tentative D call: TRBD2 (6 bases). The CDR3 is CSVEVGGPFYEQYF. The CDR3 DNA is TGCAGCGTTGAAGTCGGGGGTCCCTTCTACGAGCAGTACTTC.